Shown below are 26 T cell receptor beta chains from a single sample sequenced in a study of blood T cell repertoires in COVID-19. Generated by immunoSEQ multiplex PCR, the TCRdb table keeps only in-frame clones and is missing some. The sample includes under 350,000 clones, about 90% of them seen just once. Sequencing was done on a sample of peripheral blood. The receptor source for this set is a woman aged 25 to 39 with COVID-19, enrolled during active disease.

The CDR3 is CASSPPGPGKNSNQPQHF. The CDR3 nucleotides are TGCGCCAGCAGTCCCCCAGGCCCAGGGAAGAATAGCAATCAGCCCCAGCATTTT. The chain is built from TRBV23-1 and TRBJ1-5, with D maybe TRBD1 (5 bases). TRBV23-1 is annotated as an ORF whose role is uncertain. Trimming left V 4 bases short and J 0 bases short, with 19 bases between. The CDR3 sequence is 18 residues long.

This clone was seen only a few times. This chain uses TRBV4-3 with TRBJ1-2; 7 bases fit TRBD1. This CDR3 is 17 amino acids long. Germline V CDR1 and CDR2: LGHNA, YSLEER. After removal of 0 bases from V and 7 bases from J, the junction contained 14 bases not matched to a gene. The DNA for the CDR3 is TGCGCCAGCAGCCAAGAAGTGAGCGGGCAGGGGGACTCTGGCTACACCTTC. This gives the protein CASSQEVSGQGDSGYTF.

The gene calls are TRBV5-1 and TRBJ2-2, with a tentative D call TRBD1 (7 bases). The CDR3 loop spans 15 amino acids. Per the germline V gene, CDR1 is SGHRS and CDR2 is YFSETQ. The V gene lost 4 bases and the J gene lost 5 bases, with 15 bases spanning the gap. The CDR3 region is CASSTYRGLTGELFF. CDR3 DNA sequence: TGCGCCAGCAGCACCTACAGGGGACTGACCGGGGAGCTGTTTTTT.

The chain carries TRBV5-1 and TRBJ2-1; 15 nucleotides align to TRBD2. Germline V gene lookup returns CDR1 SGHRS and CDR2 YFSETQ. The CDR3 totals 13 residues. Trimming at V came to 4 bases and at J to 12 bases, leaving 2 bases not matched to a gene. The CDR3 DNA is TGCGCCAGCAGCCCGGGACTAGCGGGGGGGCAGTTCTTC. Translating it yields CASSPGLAGGQFF.

The chain recombines TRBV5-8 with TRBJ2-2, with 11 bases that match TRBD1. The CDR3 has 16 residues. CDR1 SGHTS and CDR2 YDEGEE come from the germline V gene. Trimming took 4 bases from V and 8 from J; bases not matched to a gene: 10. The CDR3: CASSAPGTGGVGELFF. The CDR3 region has the DNA TGTGCCAGCAGCGCCCCCGGGACAGGGGGTGTGGGGGAGCTGTTTTTT.

The V and J genes are TRBV9 and TRBJ2-3; a possible D gene is TRBD2 (5 bases). Germline V gene lookup returns CDR1 SGDLS and CDR2 YYNGEE. CDR3 length: 14 residues. V lost 0 bases and J 5 bases, leaving 10 bases between the germline ends. The CDR3 sequence: CASSVVAAGDTQYF. CDR3 nucleotides: TGTGCCAGCAGCGTAGTGGCGGCGGGAGATACGCAGTATTTT.

V is TRBV7-8 and J is TRBJ2-7, with D unresolved. V lost 4 bases, J lost 0 bases, and 10 bases lay in between. This CDR3 is built from 14 residues. Looked up from germline, CDR1 is SGHVS and CDR2 is FQNEAQ. This CDR3 reads CASSYRRNSYEQYV. CDR3 sequence (DNA): TGTGCCAGCAGCTACAGACGGAACTCCTACGAGCAGTACGTC.

Only one count was recorded for this clone. The rearrangement links TRBV28 to TRBJ1-2, with D possibly TRBD1 on 5 matching bases. Per germline, CDR1 MDHEN and CDR2 SYDVKM. Trimming shortened V by 3 bases and J by 4 bases, and 12 bases separated the two germline ends. The CDR3 length is 14 residues. The DNA for the CDR3 is TGTGCCAGCAGTTTCGGGGGGACCACCTATGGCTACACCTTC. It is translated as CASSFGGTTYGYTF.

The J gene is TRBJ2-3, the V gene TRBV21-1; TRBD2 is the table's D call and was not checked against the DNA. TRBV21-1 is a pseudogene. This CDR3 is built from 16 residues. The CDR3 loop is CASSKGEDKCSNTQYF. The CDR3 region has the DNA TGTGCCAGCAGCAAAGGGGAGGACAAGTGTTCGAATACGCAGTATTTT.

This sequence joins TRBV19 and TRBJ1-2; the match to TRBD1 covers 7 bases. The CDR3 has 14 amino acids. Trimming at V came to 5 bases and at J to 0 bases, leaving 3 bases not matched to a gene. Germline CDR1 is LNHDA and CDR2 is SQIVND (reference sequence). The CDR3 protein is CASSYQGANYGYTF. CDR3 DNA: TGTGCCAGTAGTTACCAGGGGGCTAACTATGGCTACACCTTC.

Of note for this clone: Within the sample, other DNA sequences also encode this same CDR3. This chain links TRBV5-1 with TRBJ1-1; D gene ambiguous. Trimming shortened V by 2 bases and J by 0 bases, and 5 bases separated the two germline ends. Germline-derived CDR1 and CDR2 are SGHRS and YFSETQ. The CDR3 totals 13 residues. The CDR3 is CASSLTVNTEAFF. DNA of the CDR3: TGCGCCAGCAGCTTAACAGTGAACACTGAAGCTTTCTTT.

This chain links TRBV5-6 with TRBJ2-6; 9 positions match TRBD1. Germline trimming cut 1 base from V and 4 bases from J; bases unmatched to any gene: 6. Per the germline V gene, CDR1 is SGHDT and CDR2 is YYEEEE. The CDR3 has 17 residues. CDR3 protein: CASSLTGGAEGANVLTF. In DNA, the CDR3 is TGTGCCAGCAGCTTGACAGGGGGCGCGGAAGGGGCCAACGTCCTGACTTTC.

This clone was observed a handful of times. The chain couples TRBV5-1 to TRBJ1-2, with 7 bases fitting TRBD1. The CDR3 covers 15 residues. With 4 bases clipped from V and 1 base from J, the junction kept 7 bases outside the gene matches. In germline, CDR1 is SGHRS, CDR2 YFSETQ. The CDR3 reads CASSRRQGDNYGYTF. The CDR3 DNA follows: TGCGCCAGCAGCCGCCGACAGGGAGATAACTATGGCTACACCTTC.

This clone was observed a few times. The chain employs TRBV15 and TRBJ1-4, with 7 bases lining up with TRBD1. Germline V gene lookup returns CDR1 LNHNV and CDR2 YYDKDF (reference sequence). The length of the CDR3 is 15 residues. Losses at the gene ends were 3 bases for V and 3 bases for J; bases not matched to a gene: 4. The CDR3 DNA reads as TGTGCCACCAGCAGGAACAGGGGAGCTAATGAAAAACTGTTTTTT. Translating it yields CATSRNRGANEKLFF.

The rearrangement uses TRBV6-5 and TRBJ2-5; TRBD2 agrees at 8 bases. CDR1 is MNHEY, CDR2 SVGAGI, per germline. The CDR3 is 14 amino acids. With V trimmed by 6 bases and J by 5 bases, 8 bases remained unmatched. The CDR3 region has the DNA TGTGCCAGCAGCGGGGGGGCGATATTGGAGACCCAGTACTTC. It translates to CASSGGAILETQYF.

The J gene is TRBJ1-1, the V gene TRBV9; possible D gene TRBD1, 6 bases. The CDR3 covers 14 residues. Trimming pared 3 bases from V and 1 base from J, leaving 10 bases between. In germline, CDR1 is SGDLS, CDR2 YYNGEE. The CDR3 reads CASSGETGNTEAFF. CDR3 nucleotides: TGTGCCAGCAGCGGGGAGACAGGGAACACTGAAGCTTTCTTT.

The V gene is TRBV3-1 (or the pseudogene TRBV3-2), the J gene TRBJ1-5; a weak D match, TRBD1 (5 bases). This CDR3 has 16 amino acids. CDR1 and CDR2 (germline): LGHDT, YNNKEL (reference sequence). V was cut by 0 bases and J by 2 bases, with 11 bases left in between. CDR3 sequence (DNA): TGTGCCAGCAGCCAAGATTCCAAAGGGGGCAATCAGCCCCAGCATTTT. It is translated as CASSQDSKGGNQPQHF.

This sequence joins TRBV24-1 and TRBJ2-2, with D perhaps TRBD2 (6 bases). CDR1 KGHDR and CDR2 SFDVKD come from the germline V gene. The CDR3 has 15 amino acids. The ends were cut back, 3 bases at V and 6 bases at J, with 13 bases in the middle. This chain's CDR3 is CATSDATRGSGELFF. The CDR3 DNA follows: TGTGCCACCAGTGATGCGACTAGAGGGTCCGGGGAGCTGTTTTTT.

This chain connects TRBV6-5 to TRBJ2-1; no clear D. V lost 4 bases and J lost 4, with 5 bases in between. Germline assignment: CDR1 MNHEY and CDR2 SVGAGI. CDR3 size: 12 residues. CDR3 nucleotides: TGTGCCAGCAGTTCAGGATACAATGAGCAGTTCTTC. It yields the protein CASSSGYNEQFF.

J is TRBJ2-1 and V is TRBV11-3; perhaps TRBD1 as D (6 bases). V was cut by 5 bases and J by 4 bases, with 15 bases left in between. CDR3 length: 15 amino acids. Germline CDR1 and CDR2: SGHNT and YENEEA. CDR3 residues: CASSPRGGRYNEQFF. CDR3 DNA: TGTGCCAGCAGCCCCCGTGGGGGCAGATACAATGAGCAGTTCTTC.

The chain joins TRBV6-2 or TRBV6-3 to TRBJ1-1; TRBD1 matches 7 bases. V was clipped by 2 bases and J by 3 bases; unmatched bases: 9. Germline V gene data show CDR1 as MNHEY and CDR2 as SVGEGT. This CDR3 region has 16 residues. The CDR3 DNA is TGTGCCAGCAGTTACCCCCCGACAGGGACGTACACTGAAGCTTTCTTT. Translated: CASSYPPTGTYTEAFF.

The chain recombines TRBV7-2 with TRBJ2-1, with 10 bases that match TRBD1. This CDR3 spans 16 amino acids. V was clipped by 5 bases and J by 0 bases; unmatched bases: 4. CDR1 is SGHTA and CDR2 is FQGNSA in the germline V gene. The chain's CDR3 is CASSIRDRGSYNEQFF. CDR3 sequence (DNA): TGTGCCAGCAGCATACGGGACAGGGGCTCCTACAATGAGCAGTTCTTC.

This chain connects TRBV5-6 to TRBJ2-7, with 7 nucleotides matching TRBD2. The CDR3 is made up of 15 amino acids. J gave up 1 base and V 0 bases, and 4 bases lay outside the gene matches. From germline, CDR1 is SGHDT and CDR2 YYEEEE. The CDR3 region has the DNA TGTGCCAGCAGCTTGGATGGGGGAGGGTCCTACGAGCAGTACTTC. It is translated as CASSLDGGGSYEQYF.

The V call is TRBV19, the J call TRBJ1-2, with D perhaps TRBD1 (6 bases). The germline gives CDR1 LNHDA, CDR2 SQIVND (reference sequence). This CDR3 is built from 15 residues. The V gene lost 6 bases and the J gene lost 7 bases, with 21 bases spanning the gap. CDR3 protein: CASSTGGQGSSGYTF. CDR3 nucleotide sequence: TGTGCCAGTAGCACCGGGGGGCAGGGGTCTAGTGGCTACACCTTC.

The V call is TRBV11-3, the J call TRBJ1-4; D perhaps matches TRBD1 (6 bases). Germline loops: CDR1 SGHNT, CDR2 YENEEA. The CDR3 is made up of 15 amino acids. V was trimmed by 0 bases and J by 6 bases, leaving 11 bases between them. The CDR3 is CASSLEGAWDEKLFF. Written as DNA, the CDR3 is TGTGCCAGCAGCTTAGAGGGGGCCTGGGATGAAAAACTGTTTTTT.

This clone came up once. The CDR3 region is CASSYFNAGSDTQYF. The CDR3 DNA sequence: TGTGCCAGCAGTTACTTCAATGCAGGGTCAGATACGCAGTATTTT. The chain joins TRBV6-5 to TRBJ2-3; D is perhaps TRBD1 (5 bases). The CDR3 length is 15 residues. The germline V and J ends were trimmed by 1 base and 4 bases, with 12 bases remaining between them. The germline V gene encodes CDR1 MNHEY and CDR2 SVGAGI.